This T cell receptor (beta chain) was identified in a study of T-cell reconstitution after alpha-beta-depleted transplantation in children. Germline values: CDR1 SGHRS, CDR2 YFSETQ. Trimming pared 6 bases from V and 0 bases from J, leaving 11 bases between. The CDR3 runs 14 residues. Findings of the study overall: It was newly produced T cells that mostly accounted for T-cell counts and diversity one year after transplant.

Remarks on this clonotype: Antigen specificity is unknown.

The TCRbeta library was prepared with unique molecular identifiers. TCRdb reanalysed the PCR reads using MiXCR and keeps one entry per CDR3 protein. The table lists approximately 230,000 distinct CDR3 sequences, roughly a quarter of them singletons. The source is a female patient between 2 and 10 years old who had a stem cell transplant for congenital amegakaryocytic thrombocytopenia, so the T cells may come from the graft donor. The chain recombines TRBV5-1 with TRBJ2-3; D might be TRBD1 (6 bases). Specimen: PBMCs, mostly from graft donor cells, collected 360 days after TCRalphabeta/CD19-depleted stem cell transplant. The CDR3 here is CASKVGASTDTQYF. The CDR3 region has the DNA TGCGCCAGCAAGGTGGGGGCCAGCACAGATACGCAGTATTTT. Based on the CDR3 plus reference TRBV5-1 and TRBJ2-3, the full variable domain is KAGVTQTPRYLIKTRGQQVTLSCSPISGHRSVSWYQQTPGQGLQFLFEYFSETQRNKGNFPGRFSGRQFSNSRSEMNVSTLELGDSALYLCASKVGASTDTQYFGPGTRLTVL.